A single sample gave rise to the 30 T cell receptor beta chains below, sequenced in a study of CD8+ T cells in alopecia areata. Specified treatment: oral pan-JAK inhibitor, 5-10 mg twice daily. Once RNA had been extracted, it was reverse transcribed into cDNA to act as the sequencing template. The table came from immunoSEQ multiplex PCR; TCRdb's copy has only in-frame clones and leaves some out. The data hold 180,000 or so clones, with roughly 60% observed a single time. Material: CD4+ T cells sorted from blood, obtained between weeks 55 and 65, from a patient treated with tofacitinib. All receptors come from a human donor with alopecia areata.

The chain couples TRBV5-6 to TRBJ1-1, with TRBD1 matching over 8 bases. Looked up from germline, CDR1 is SGHDT and CDR2 is YYEEEE. The CDR3 is made up of 18 amino acids. V lost 0 bases, J lost 2 bases, and 12 bases stayed unmatched. CDR3 DNA sequence: TGTGCCAGCAGCTTGGGCGAGCGGACAGGGCTGAGAAACACTGAAGCTTTCTTT. Protein sequence: CASSLGERTGLRNTEAFF.

The chain couples TRBV30 to TRBJ2-2; no reliable D call. The V end lost 2 bases, the J end lost 5 bases, and 9 bases lay between the germline ends. The germline gives CDR1 GTSNPN, CDR2 SVGIG (reference sequence). The CDR3 spans 13 residues. The CDR3 DNA sequence: TGTGCCTGGAGTCCCACAAGTACCGGGGAGCTGTTTTTT. It codes for CAWSPTSTGELFF. The full variable domain, its missing parts supplied by reference TRBV30 and TRBJ2-2, is SQTIHQWPATLVQPVGSPLSLECTVEGTSNPNLYWYRQAAGRGLQLLFYSVGIGQISSEVPQNLSASRPQDRQFILSSKKLLLSDSGFYLCAWSPTSTGELFFGEGSRLTVL.

This chain uses TRBV6-5 with TRBJ2-2; 11 bases fit TRBD1. CDR1 and CDR2 from the germline V gene are MNHEY and SVGAGI. V shed 4 bases and J 4 bases; nucleotides not matched to a gene: 2. The length of the CDR3 is 15 residues. DNA for the CDR3: TGTGCCAGCAGTTCCGGGACAGGGGGCACCGGGGAGCTGTTTTTT. The encoded protein is CASSSGTGGTGELFF.

The gene calls are TRBV25-1 and TRBJ1-3; TRBD1 aligns across 7 bases. Trimming took 3 bases from V and 4 from J; bases not matched to a gene: 3. The germline V gene has CDR1 MGHDK and CDR2 SYGVNS. This CDR3 is built from 14 residues. CDR3 nucleotides: TGTGCCAGCAGTGAGACAGGGCTGGGAAACACCATATATTTT. Translating gives CASSETGLGNTIYF.

There are a few counts of this clone. The chain combines TRBV6-6 with TRBJ1-1, with D uncertain. The V and J ends lost 2 bases and 11 bases respectively, with 9 bases between them. The CDR3 consists of 11 residues. Germline assignment: CDR1 MNHNY and CDR2 SVGAGI (reference sequence). Here the CDR3 reads CASSYRGSAFF. CDR3 in DNA: TGTGCCAGCAGTTACCGGGGTTCGGCTTTCTTT.

This clone occurred once. This chain joins TRBV7-6 and TRBJ1-1, with D perhaps TRBD1 (5 bases). CDR1 and CDR2 (germline): SGHVS, FNYEAQ. The CDR3 runs 12 residues. Trimming took off 6 bases at V and 11 bases at J, with 16 bases between the two ends. The CDR3 nucleotides are TGTGCCAGCAGGGAAGATGGGGGTAGGGCTTTCTTT. Translating it yields CASREDGGRAFF.

The V gene is TRBV7-9, the J gene TRBJ2-5; unclear D gene. V gave up 8 bases and J gave up 5 bases, with 15 bases separating them. This CDR3 spans 13 amino acids. Germline CDR1 SEHNR, CDR2 FQNEAQ (reference sequence). The CDR3 nucleotides are TGTGCCAGCGGGCCGGGTGGGCTTGAGACCCAGTACTTC. It translates to CASGPGGLETQYF.

The chain recombines TRBV30 with TRBJ1-5; no firm D call. V was shortened by 1 base and J by 10 bases, with 20 bases between the two germline ends. Germline V gives CDR1 GTSNPN, CDR2 SVGIG (reference sequence). The CDR3 is made up of 15 amino acids. CDR3 amino acids: CAWSELYGGIKPQHF. CDR3 DNA: TGTGCCTGGAGTGAACTATACGGAGGGATCAAACCCCAGCATTTT. The full variable domain, rest sourced from reference TRBV30 and TRBJ1-5, is SQTIHQWPATLVQPVGSPLSLECTVEGTSNPNLYWYRQAAGRGLQLLFYSVGIGQISSEVPQNLSASRPQDRQFILSSKKLLLSDSGFYLCAWSELYGGIKPQHFGDGTRLSIL.

The V and J genes are TRBV15 and TRBJ1-2; no definite D call. The CDR3 extends over 16 amino acids. Deletions cut 4 bases from V and 4 bases from J, with 19 bases between. Per the germline V gene, CDR1 is LNHNV and CDR2 is YYDKDF (reference sequence). The CDR3 is CATSTSTRVPSYGYTF. The DNA of the CDR3 is TGTGCCACCAGCACTTCCACACGCGTCCCCAGCTATGGCTACACCTTC. Using reference TRBV15 and TRBJ1-2 for the parts outside the CDR3, the full variable domain is DAMVIQNPRYQVTQFGKPVTLSCSQTLNHNVMYWYQQKSSQAPKLLFHYYDKDFNNEADTPDNFQSRRPNTSFCFLDIRSPGLGDTAMYLCATSTSTRVPSYGYTFGSGTRLTVV.

The sample holds one count of this clone. CDR3 residues: CATSRDLNYEQYF. The CDR3 DNA reads as TGTGCCACCAGCAGAGATTTGAACTACGAGCAGTACTTC. The chain couples TRBV15 to TRBJ2-7; D unresolved. V was pared by 0 bases and J by 3 bases, with 6 bases between. Germline CDR1 and CDR2: LNHNV and YYDKDF (reference sequence). The CDR3 covers 13 residues. Supplemented by reference TRBV15 and TRBJ2-7, the full variable domain reads DAMVIQNPRYQVTQFGKPVTLSCSQTLNHNVMYWYQQKSSQAPKLLFHYYDKDFNNEADTPDNFQSRRPNTSFCFLDIRSPGLGDTAMYLCATSRDLNYEQYFGPGTRLTVT.

This clone was recorded a few times. The rearrangement joins TRBV29-1 to TRBJ2-3; 7 bases line up with TRBD2. The J segment lost 2 bases and the V segment lost 0 bases, leaving 14 bases of the junction unmatched. Germline V CDR1 and CDR2: SQVTM, ANQGSEA. The CDR3 is 18 amino acids. The CDR3 reads CSVEEPPPKRGHTDTQYF. The CDR3 bases are TGCAGCGTTGAAGAACCCCCCCCCAAGCGGGGCCACACAGATACGCAGTATTTT.

V usage is TRBV23-1 and J usage is TRBJ2-5, with D perhaps TRBD2 (5 bases). TRBV23-1 is treated as an ORF (open reading frame) with a function not yet certain. The CDR3 runs to 14 residues. V gave up 0 bases and J gave up 3 bases, with 8 bases separating them. The CDR3 is CASSQSFGEETQYF. The CDR3 region has the DNA TGCGCCAGCAGTCAATCGTTCGGGGAAGAGACCCAGTACTTC.

The chain uses TRBV30 and TRBJ2-7; 8 nucleotides agree with TRBD1. The CDR3 length is 14 residues. Germline CDR1 reads GTSNPN; CDR2 reads SVGIG (reference sequence). Trimming at V came to 7 bases and at J to 2 bases, leaving 10 bases not matched to a gene. CDR3 in amino acids: CALNRGQAPYEQYF. The CDR3 nucleotides read TGTGCCTTGAACCGGGGACAGGCCCCCTACGAGCAGTACTTC.

The chain joins TRBV27 to TRBJ1-1; D might be TRBD1 (5 bases). Trimming shortened V by 3 bases and J by 4 bases, and 15 bases separated the two germline ends. Germline V lookup: CDR1 MNHEY, CDR2 SMNVEV (reference sequence). The CDR3 sequence is 15 residues long. CDR3 sequence reads: CASSFSGRAGTEAFF. The DNA of the CDR3 is TGTGCCAGCAGTTTCTCGGGCAGGGCCGGCACTGAAGCTTTCTTT.

The J gene is TRBJ2-3, the V gene TRBV29-1; the D call may be TRBD1 or TRBD2 (6 bases each). The CDR3 is 18 amino acids. The V gene's germline CDR1 is SQVTM and CDR2 ANQGSEA. V lost 7 bases, J lost 3 bases, and 29 bases lay in between. Here the CDR3 reads CSGGPTGLRREGTDTQYF. The CDR3 nucleotides read TGCAGCGGCGGACCTACAGGGTTGCGGCGGGAAGGTACAGATACGCAGTATTTT.

This chain joins TRBV7-2 and TRBJ1-4; D not resolved. Germline V gives CDR1 SGHTA, CDR2 FQGNSA. Between the trimmed V and J ends, which lost 4 bases and 8 bases, there was a span of 11 bases. This CDR3 region has 13 residues. As DNA, the CDR3 is TGTGCCAGCAGCTCCGGTATGAGAGAAAAACTGTTTTTT. Translating gives CASSSGMREKLFF.

The chain is built from TRBV29-1 and TRBJ1-1; TRBD1 agrees at 8 bases. There are 14 residues in the CDR3. Germline V gives CDR1 SQVTM, CDR2 ANQGSEA. V trimming: 7 bases; J trimming: 0 bases; junction bases outside the gene matches: 7. As DNA, the CDR3 is TGCAGCGCTGACTCACAGGGGGTGAACACTGAAGCTTTCTTT. Translation: CSADSQGVNTEAFF.

V is TRBV5-6 and J is TRBJ2-3, with 9 bases matching TRBD1. Germline CDR1 reads SGHDT; CDR2 reads YYEEEE. The CDR3 sequence is 15 residues long. The junction had 1 base not matched to a gene; V was cut back by 1 base and J by 1 base. The CDR3 sequence: CASSLTGGGTDTQYF. The CDR3 DNA follows: TGTGCCAGCAGCTTGACAGGGGGCGGCACAGATACGCAGTATTTT.

This clone occurred once. V gene TRBV2 combines with J gene TRBJ1-5; the D is unclear. Germline CDR1 is SNHLY and CDR2 is FYNNEI. The V end was cut by 8 bases, the J end by 3 bases, with 14 bases between. The CDR3 is 14 amino acids. The CDR3 DNA sequence: TGTGCCAGCTCGGCAGAAGCATACAATCAGCCCCAGCATTTT. Its protein is CASSAEAYNQPQHF.

The chain is built from TRBV5-1 and TRBJ1-1, with D maybe TRBD1 (6 bases). Trimming cost V 3 bases and J 5 bases, with 14 bases left between them. The CDR3 totals 14 residues. Germline V CDR1 and CDR2: SGHRS, YFSETQ. CDR3 DNA: TGCGCCAGCAGCTGGACGCTAGGGGGGACTGAAGCTTTCTTT. It is translated as CASSWTLGGTEAFF.

This sequence joins TRBV7-6 and TRBJ2-2, with D maybe TRBD1 (7 bases). Germline V lookup: CDR1 SGHVS, CDR2 FNYEAQ. Deletions cut 2 bases from V and 3 bases from J, with 16 bases between. The CDR3 totals 17 residues. The CDR3: CASSLIGGQRDTGELFF. The CDR3 DNA sequence: TGTGCCAGCAGCTTAATTGGGGGACAGCGGGACACCGGGGAGCTGTTTTTT.

The chain combines TRBV6-6 with TRBJ1-5; possible D gene TRBD1, 6 bases. Trimming pared 5 bases from V and 2 bases from J, leaving 13 bases between. CDR3 size: 15 residues. In germline, CDR1 is MNHNY, CDR2 SVGAGI (reference sequence). The CDR3 DNA reads as TGTGCCAGCAGTCTCAGGGGATTTGGCAATCAGCCCCAGCATTTT. It translates to CASSLRGFGNQPQHF.

The chain has TRBV5-4 and TRBJ2-3; no definite D call. Germline V gene data show CDR1 as SGHNT and CDR2 as YYREEE (reference sequence). The CDR3 covers 13 residues. V lost 2 bases and J 1 base, leaving 5 bases between the germline ends. DNA for the CDR3: TGTGCCAGCAGCTTATCCGGCACAGATACGCAGTATTTT. Amino acids: CASSLSGTDTQYF.

The chain has TRBV7-9 and TRBJ1-1; 8 bases fit TRBD1. V shed 4 bases, J shed 6 bases, and the junction held 7 bases outside the gene matches. This CDR3 spans 14 amino acids. CDR1 SEHNR and CDR2 FQNEAQ come from the germline V gene (reference sequence). The CDR3 region is CASSWGTGSSEAFF. CDR3 nucleotide sequence: TGTGCCAGCAGCTGGGGGACAGGTAGTTCTGAAGCTTTCTTT.

This chain links TRBV2 with TRBJ2-7, with a weak D call TRBD2 (6 bases). The germline CDR1 and CDR2 sequences are SNHLY and FYNNEI. The CDR3 runs to 13 residues. Trimming removed 8 bases at V and 4 bases at J, with 15 bases between. CDR3 nucleotides: TGTGCCAGCTTGCGGGGCACGGCGTACGAGCAGTACTTC. This sequence encodes CASLRGTAYEQYF.

The rearrangement joins TRBV11-2 to TRBJ2-5, with unresolved D. Germline V gene sequence: CDR1 SGHAT, CDR2 FQNNGV. Trimming shortened V by 6 bases and J by 3 bases, and 14 bases separated the two germline ends. This CDR3 contains 14 residues. The CDR3 loop reads CASSLNARKETQYF. In DNA form, the CDR3 reads TGTGCCAGCAGTCTAAATGCGAGAAAAGAGACCCAGTACTTC.

J is TRBJ1-1 and V is TRBV13, with unresolved D. Looked up from germline, CDR1 is PRHDT and CDR2 is FYEKMQ (reference sequence). The V end lost 2 bases, the J end lost 1 base, and 8 bases lay between the germline ends. The CDR3 sequence is 14 residues long. CDR3 nucleotides: TGTGCCAGCAGCTTATGGGGTAAGAACACTGAAGCTTTCTTT. It yields the protein CASSLWGKNTEAFF.

The V and J genes are TRBV2 and TRBJ2-2, with a weak D call TRBD2 (5 bases). Germline lookup yields CDR1 SNHLY and CDR2 FYNNEI. This CDR3 region has 14 residues. The V and J ends lost 6 bases and 3 bases respectively, with 11 bases between them. The DNA of the CDR3 is TGTGCCAGCAGGAGGGTCATCTACACCGGGGAGCTGTTTTTT. This gives the protein CASRRVIYTGELFF.

This chain links TRBV12-5 with TRBJ1-5; unclear D gene. Germline V CDR1 and CDR2: LGHNT, FRNRAP. This CDR3 is 12 amino acids long. V gave up 3 bases and J gave up 8 bases, with 8 bases separating them. The CDR3 sequence is CASGFSGKPQHF. CDR3 bases: TGTGCTAGTGGTTTTAGTGGTAAGCCCCAGCATTTT.

The chain links TRBV5-1 to TRBJ2-7; 9 nucleotides line up with TRBD1. Trimming removed 2 bases from V and 2 bases from J; junction bases left unmatched: 2. CDR1 and CDR2 from the germline V gene are SGHRS and YFSETQ. This CDR3 has 14 residues. Here the CDR3 reads CASSFGQGPYEQYF. The CDR3, as DNA: TGCGCCAGCAGCTTTGGACAGGGGCCCTACGAGCAGTACTTC.